This T cell receptor beta chain is from a study of blood T cell repertoires in COVID-19 (dated by TCRdb to about 2020). Broadly, across the study: Samples from collaborators originated in the United States, Italy and Spain and spanned both the acute and convalescent phases of COVID-19. The prospective study material was composed of cDNA or gDNA derived from T cells, B-cell-depleted T cells, or PBMCs. The dataset comprised deeply sampled blood TCRbeta repertoires from subjects exposed to, actively infected with, or recovered from COVID-19. The repertoires were released in a freely available public database meant as a resource for research on the immune response to SARS-CoV-2. Samples were obtained from the ongoing ImmuneRACE study (first 160 participants) and from about 1,300 subjects provided by 6 global collaborators. Sample metadata almost always included a de-identified subject ID, COVID-19 status, age in years and sex. Where available, HLA class I and class II types were obtained from metadata supplied by the sample provider rather than from assay-based typing. The research as a whole found: Clinical and demographic metadata were provided uncurated, with the amount varying by source and participant.

In Seattle, one collaborating source enrolled patients while the infection was active and tracked those patients longitudinally over the course of disease. Whole blood was collected in K2EDTA tubes by collaborating institutions according to the institutions' own protocols. For TCRbeta analysis, collaborators shipped samples as frozen whole blood, isolated PBMCs, or DNA extracted from either of those sample types. V loses 1 base, J loses 3 bases, and the germline ends lie 7 bases apart. The germline V gene (reference sequence) sets CDR1 to SGHNT and CDR2 to YYREEE. Counted from cysteine to phenylalanine, this CDR3 has 13 amino acids. CDR3 DNA is the only sequence kept; it has 39 bases, read in frame from the first base. This clone appeared a single time. What this receptor recognizes is not known. Per-base quality was not reported, and no clone a single base away is much larger than it. TCRbeta CDR3 regions were amplified from genomic DNA using the immunoSEQ Assay, a bias-controlled multiplex PCR. Under the source paper's analysis protocol: Nucleated cell counts per sample were estimated from amplification of reference gene primers within the assay. To quantify the absolute abundance of each unique TCRbeta CDR3 rearrangement, sequence reads were collapsed and filtered. For each sample, productive Simpson clonality was calculated by taking the square root of Simpson's diversity index across productive rearrangements. TCRdb took this table from immuneACCESS and kept in-frame rearrangements with V and J called. Such tables lack part of the clones; where checked against another copy, unresolved V genes explain under half of the gap, and the rest is unexplained. V and J calls and clone size are those listed in that table; D and trimming were worked out from the DNA. The sample profile shows about 120,000 clones; around 87% of them were found once. The ten largest clones capture around 4.1% of the sample.

The rearrangement combines TRBV5-4 with TRBJ1-2, with the D gene too uncertain to name. The TCR was taken from a woman aged 55-70 years with COVID-19, enrolled during active disease. The material sequenced was peripheral blood. The CDR3 in this case is CASSLSRDYGYTF. The DNA sequence follows: TGTGCCAGCAGCTTGTCGCGGGACTATGGCTACACCTTC.